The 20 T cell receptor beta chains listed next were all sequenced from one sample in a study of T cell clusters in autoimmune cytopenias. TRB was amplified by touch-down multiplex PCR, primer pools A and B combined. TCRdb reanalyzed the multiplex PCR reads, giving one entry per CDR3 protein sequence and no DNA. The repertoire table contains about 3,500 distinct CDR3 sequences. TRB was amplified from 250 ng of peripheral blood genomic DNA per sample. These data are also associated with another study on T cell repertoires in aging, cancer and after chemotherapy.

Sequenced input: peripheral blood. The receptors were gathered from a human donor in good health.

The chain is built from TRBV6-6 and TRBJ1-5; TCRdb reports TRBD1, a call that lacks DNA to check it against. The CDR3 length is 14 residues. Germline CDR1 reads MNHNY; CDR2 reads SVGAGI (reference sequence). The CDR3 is CASSPGFGNQPQHF.

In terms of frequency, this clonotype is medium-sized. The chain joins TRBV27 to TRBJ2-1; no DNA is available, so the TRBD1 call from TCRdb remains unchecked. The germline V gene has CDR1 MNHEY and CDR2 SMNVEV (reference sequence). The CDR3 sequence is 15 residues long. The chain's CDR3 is CASSPRTGIYNEQFF.

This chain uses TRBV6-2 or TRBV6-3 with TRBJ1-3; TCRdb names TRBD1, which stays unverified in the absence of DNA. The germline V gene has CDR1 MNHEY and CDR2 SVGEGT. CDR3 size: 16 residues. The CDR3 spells CASSFGQTLSGNTIYF.

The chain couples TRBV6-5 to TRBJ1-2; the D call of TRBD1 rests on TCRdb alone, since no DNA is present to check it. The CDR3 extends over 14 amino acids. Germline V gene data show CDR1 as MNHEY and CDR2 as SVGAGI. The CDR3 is CASSRGTLYYGYTF.

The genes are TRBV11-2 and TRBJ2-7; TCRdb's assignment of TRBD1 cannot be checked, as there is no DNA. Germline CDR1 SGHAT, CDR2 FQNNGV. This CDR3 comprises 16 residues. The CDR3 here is CASSPPGVVRLGEQYF.

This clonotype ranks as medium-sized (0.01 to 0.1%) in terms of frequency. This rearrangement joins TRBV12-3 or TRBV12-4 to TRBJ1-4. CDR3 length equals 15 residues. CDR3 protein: CASSLGGREGEKLFF.

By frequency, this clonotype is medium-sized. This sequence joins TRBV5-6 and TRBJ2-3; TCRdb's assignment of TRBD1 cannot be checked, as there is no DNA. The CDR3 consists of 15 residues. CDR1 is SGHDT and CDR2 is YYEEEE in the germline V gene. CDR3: CASRLLDRGTDTQYF.

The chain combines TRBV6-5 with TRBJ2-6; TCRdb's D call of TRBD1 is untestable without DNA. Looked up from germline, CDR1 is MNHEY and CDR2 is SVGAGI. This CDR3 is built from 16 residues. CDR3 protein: CASRLQGLGGANVLTF.

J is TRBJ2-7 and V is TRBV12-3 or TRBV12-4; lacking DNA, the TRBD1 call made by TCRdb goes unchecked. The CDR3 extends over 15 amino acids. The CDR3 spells CASSTSGPYLYEQYF.

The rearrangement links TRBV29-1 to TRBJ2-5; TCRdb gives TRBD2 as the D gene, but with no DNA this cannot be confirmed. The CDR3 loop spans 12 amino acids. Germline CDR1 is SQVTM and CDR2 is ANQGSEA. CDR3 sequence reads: CSWGLAQETQYF.

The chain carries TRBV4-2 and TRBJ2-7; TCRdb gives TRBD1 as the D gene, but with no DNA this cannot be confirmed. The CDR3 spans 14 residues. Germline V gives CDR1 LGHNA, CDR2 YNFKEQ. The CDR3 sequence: CASSQDSRAYEQYF.

Here the CDR3 reads CASSSLRASGSFYNEQFF. V gene TRBV27 combines with J gene TRBJ2-1; the D gene TCRdb calls, TRBD2, cannot be checked with no DNA. CDR1 and CDR2 from the germline V gene are MNHEY and SMNVEV (reference sequence). The length of the CDR3 is 18 residues.

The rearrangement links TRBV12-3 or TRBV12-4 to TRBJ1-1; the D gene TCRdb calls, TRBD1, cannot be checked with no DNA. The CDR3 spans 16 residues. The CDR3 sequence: CASSFGGRLLVSEAFF.

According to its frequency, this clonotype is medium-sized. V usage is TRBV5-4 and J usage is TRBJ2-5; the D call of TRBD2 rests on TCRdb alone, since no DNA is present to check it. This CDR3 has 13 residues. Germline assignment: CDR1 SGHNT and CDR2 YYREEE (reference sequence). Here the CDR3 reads CASSLSGGETQYF.

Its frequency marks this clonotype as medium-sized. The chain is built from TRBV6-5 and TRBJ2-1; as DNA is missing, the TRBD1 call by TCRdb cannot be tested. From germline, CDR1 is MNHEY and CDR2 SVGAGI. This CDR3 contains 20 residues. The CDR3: CASSYSVPAGTYRSYNEQFF.

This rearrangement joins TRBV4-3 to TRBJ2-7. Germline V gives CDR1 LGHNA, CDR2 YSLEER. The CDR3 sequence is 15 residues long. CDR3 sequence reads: CASSQVGDLSGEQYF.

The CDR3 loop is CATSGTGWYGNQPQHF. V usage is TRBV15 and J usage is TRBJ1-5; the D gene TCRdb calls, TRBD1, cannot be checked with no DNA. The CDR3 runs 16 residues. From germline, CDR1 is LNHNV and CDR2 YYDKDF (reference sequence).

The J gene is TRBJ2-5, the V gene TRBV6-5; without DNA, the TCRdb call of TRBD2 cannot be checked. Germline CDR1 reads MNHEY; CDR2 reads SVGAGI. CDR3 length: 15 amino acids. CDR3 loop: CASSPDGQPGGTQYF.

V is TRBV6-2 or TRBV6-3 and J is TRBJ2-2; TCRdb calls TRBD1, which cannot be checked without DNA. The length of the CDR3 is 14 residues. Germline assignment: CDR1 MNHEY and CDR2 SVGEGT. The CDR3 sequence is CASSYYLQGHEAFF.

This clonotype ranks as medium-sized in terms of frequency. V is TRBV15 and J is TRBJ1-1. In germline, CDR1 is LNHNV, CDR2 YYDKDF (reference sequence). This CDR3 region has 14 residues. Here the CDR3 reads CATSRAGVNTEAFF. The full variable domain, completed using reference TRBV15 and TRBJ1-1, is DAMVIQNPRYQVTQFGKPVTLSCSQTLNHNVMYWYQQKSSQAPKLLFHYYDKDFNNEADTPDNFQSRRPNTSFCFLDIRSPGLGDTAMYLCATSRAGVNTEAFFGQGTRLTVV.